Judged by abundance, the clone carrying this T cell receptor (beta chain) is medium-sized (0.01 to 0.1%). These data come from a study of OX40 agonist ivuxolimab in advanced cancers. Repertoires were generated with immunoSEQ multiplex PCR, while TCRdb's copy carries only in-frame clones and drops some. The sample has fewer than 75,000 clones; about 87% are singletons. CDR1 and CDR2 (germline): LNHDA, SQIVND (reference sequence). CDR3 length equals 14 residues. V lost 3 bases and J lost 6, with 14 bases in between. The starting material was CD4+ or CD8+ T cells sorted from blood, obtained in a trial of the OX40 agonist ivuxolimab. The V and J genes are TRBV19 and TRBJ1-2, with D perhaps TRBD1 (6 bases). This clonotype was sampled from an adult with an advanced solid tumor such as melanoma, head and neck, liver or kidney cancer. The CDR3 here is CASSIVAGDHGYTF. The CDR3 bases are TGTGCCAGTAGTATCGTGGCAGGGGATCATGGCTACACCTTC.